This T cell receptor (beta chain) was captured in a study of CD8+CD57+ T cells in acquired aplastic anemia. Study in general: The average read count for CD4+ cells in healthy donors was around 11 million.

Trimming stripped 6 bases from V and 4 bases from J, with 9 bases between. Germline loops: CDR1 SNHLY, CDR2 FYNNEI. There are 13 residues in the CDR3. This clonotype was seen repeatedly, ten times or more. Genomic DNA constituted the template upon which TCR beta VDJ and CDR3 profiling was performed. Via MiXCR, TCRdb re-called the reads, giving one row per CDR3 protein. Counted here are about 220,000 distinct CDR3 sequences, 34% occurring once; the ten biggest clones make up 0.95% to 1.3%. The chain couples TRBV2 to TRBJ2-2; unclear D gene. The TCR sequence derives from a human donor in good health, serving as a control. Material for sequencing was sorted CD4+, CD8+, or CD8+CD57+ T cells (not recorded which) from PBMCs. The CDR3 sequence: CASRVKSTGELFF. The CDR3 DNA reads TGTGCCAGCAGGGTCAAGTCCACCGGGGAGCTGTTTTTT. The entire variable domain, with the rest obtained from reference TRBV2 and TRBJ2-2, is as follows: EPEVTQTPSHQVTQMGQEVILRCVPISNHLYFYWYRQILGQKVEFLVSFYNNEISEKSEIFDDQFSVERPDGSNFTLKIRSTKLEDSAMYFCASRVKSTGELFFGEGSRLTVL.